These 20 T cell receptor beta chains share one sample of origin, sequenced in a study of identifying expanded T cells in peripheral blood. TCRdb keeps only in-frame clones here, not all; method: immunoSEQ multiplex PCR. The sample lists about 82,000 clones, approximately 90% occurring once. The source material was blood. All receptors derive from a person aged 18-70 years in good health.

J is TRBJ1-2 and V is TRBV5-6; weak D call: TRBD1 (5 bases). The ends were cut back, 4 bases at V and 6 bases at J, with 13 bases in the middle. The germline V gene has CDR1 SGHDT and CDR2 YYEEEE. The CDR3 totals 13 residues. CDR3 in amino acids: CASSDVGGNGYTF. DNA for the CDR3: TGTGCCAGCAGCGACGTGGGGGGGAATGGCTACACCTTC.

This sequence joins TRBV5-6 and TRBJ1-4, with 12 bases lining up with TRBD1. The CDR3 extends over 17 amino acids. Germline trimming cut 4 bases from V and 4 bases from J; bases unmatched to any gene: 8. Germline V gene sequence: CDR1 SGHDT, CDR2 YYEEEE. The CDR3 coding sequence is TGTGCCAGCAGCCCTGCCCGGGACAGGGGGCTTAATGAAAAACTGTTTTTT. Translated, it gives CASSPARDRGLNEKLFF.

The CDR3 sequence: CASSVEWAGRYNEQFF. The CDR3 DNA reads TGTGCCAGCAGCGTAGAATGGGCGGGACGGTACAATGAGCAGTTCTTC. J is TRBJ2-1 and V is TRBV9; possible D gene TRBD2, 6 bases. The CDR3 runs to 16 residues. In germline, CDR1 is SGDLS, CDR2 YYNGEE. Trimming removed 0 bases from V and 4 bases from J, with 14 bases in between.

The V gene is TRBV6-1, the J gene TRBJ2-7, with D unresolved. There are 11 residues in the CDR3. Germline V gene lookup returns CDR1 MNHNS and CDR2 SASEGT. V lost 3 bases and J lost 4, with 4 bases in between. This chain's CDR3 is CASSEFYEQYF. In nucleotides, the CDR3 is TGTGCCAGCAGTGAGTTTTACGAGCAGTACTTC.

The chain employs TRBV30 and TRBJ1-1; a weak D match, TRBD1 (5 bases). The CDR3 length is 14 residues. The V gene's germline CDR1 is GTSNPN and CDR2 SVGIG (reference sequence). V was trimmed by 0 bases and J by 10 bases, leaving 18 bases between them. CDR3 in DNA: TGTGCCTGGAGTGTACTAGGGACGGGTCTCGGAGCTTTCTTT. Translating it yields CAWSVLGTGLGAFF. The full variable domain, completed using reference TRBV30 and TRBJ1-1, is SQTIHQWPATLVQPVGSPLSLECTVEGTSNPNLYWYRQAAGRGLQLLFYSVGIGQISSEVPQNLSASRPQDRQFILSSKKLLLSDSGFYLCAWSVLGTGLGAFFGQGTRLTVV.

The chain combines TRBV30 with TRBJ1-1; D unclear. Trimming left V 0 bases short and J 3 bases short, with 8 bases between. There are 13 residues in the CDR3. Germline V gene lookup returns CDR1 GTSNPN and CDR2 SVGIG (reference sequence). The CDR3 DNA reads as TGTGCCTGGAGTGTACAGAGGGACACTGAAGCTTTCTTT. It is translated as CAWSVQRDTEAFF.

The rearrangement uses TRBV9 and TRBJ2-3; TRBD2 is a possible D gene (5 bases). Germline CDR1 is SGDLS and CDR2 is YYNGEE. This CDR3 has 17 residues. Deletions cut 3 bases from V and 1 base from J, with 18 bases between. In DNA form, the CDR3 reads TGTGCCAGCAGCGCGGACTCCTCTCTACCGCGCACAGATACGCAGTATTTT. Translating gives CASSADSSLPRTDTQYF.

This sequence joins TRBV27 and TRBJ1-6; no clear D gene. V was pared by 5 bases and J by 7 bases, with 15 bases between. The CDR3 is 15 residues long. From germline, CDR1 is MNHEY and CDR2 SMNVEV (reference sequence). The CDR3 loop is CASSPGLSPNSPLHF. CDR3 in DNA: TGTGCCAGCAGTCCCGGACTATCCCCAAATTCACCCCTCCACTTT.

This clone was recorded at least ten times. This sequence joins TRBV19 and TRBJ1-2; 8 nucleotides agree with TRBD1. The CDR3 has 14 residues. Germline lookup yields CDR1 LNHDA and CDR2 SQIVND (reference sequence). Losses at the gene ends were 10 bases for V and 0 bases for J; bases not matched to a gene: 7. The CDR3 is CATCLTGANYGYTF. The CDR3 nucleotides read TGTGCCACCTGTCTGACAGGGGCTAACTATGGCTACACCTTC.

The chain uses TRBV12-2 and TRBJ2-7. TRBV12-2 is an annotated pseudogene. This CDR3 is built from 13 residues. In DNA, the CDR3 is TGTGCAAGTCGCCCGGACCGAGCCTACGAGCAGTACTTC. Translating it yields CASRPDRAYEQYF.

The J gene is TRBJ2-7, the V gene TRBV6-1; TRBD2 is a possible D gene (6 bases). With 7 bases removed from V and 8 bases from J, the gap between germline ends came to 18 bases. The CDR3 has 13 amino acids. The germline CDR1 and CDR2 sequences are MNHNS and SASEGT. The CDR3 nucleotides are TGTGCCAGCATCGAGGAGGGGCGGGTGAAGCAGTACTTC. It yields the protein CASIEEGRVKQYF.

This clone was seen just once. The V call is TRBV7-6, the J call TRBJ2-7; D is uncertain. Germline CDR1 SGHVS, CDR2 FNYEAQ. CDR3 length: 15 amino acids. V was trimmed by 1 base and J by 3 bases, leaving 13 bases between them. The CDR3 nucleotides read TGTGCCAGCAGCTTAGTCCGGCAGGAGAACTACGAGCAGTACTTC. Encoded protein: CASSLVRQENYEQYF. Full variable domain (rest looked up from reference TRBV7-6 and TRBJ2-7): GAGVSQSPRYKVTKRGQDVALRCDPISGHVSLYWYRQALGQGPEFLTYFNYEAQQDKSGLPNDRFSAERPEGSISTLTIQRTEQRDSAMYRCASSLVRQENYEQYFGPGTRLTVT.

The chain employs TRBV29-1 and TRBJ2-7, with a possible D match to TRBD1 (6 bases). There are 13 residues in the CDR3. Germline assignment: CDR1 SQVTM and CDR2 ANQGSEA. The V gene lost 0 bases and the J gene lost 6 bases, with 12 bases spanning the gap. This CDR3 reads CSVEDGGNSEQYF. The CDR3 bases are TGCAGCGTTGAAGATGGGGGCAATTCCGAGCAGTACTTC.

The V and J genes are TRBV6-5 and TRBJ1-1, with D perhaps TRBD1 (5 bases). Trimming stripped 6 bases from V and 3 bases from J, with 17 bases between. The CDR3 has 15 residues. CDR1 and CDR2 (germline): MNHEY, SVGAGI. The CDR3 coding sequence is TGTGCCAGCAGCCGTCTCTCATGGGGGTACACTGAAGCTTTCTTT. It codes for CASSRLSWGYTEAFF.

The chain couples TRBV6-6 to TRBJ1-3; D call uncertain. This CDR3 contains 15 residues. Germline CDR1 and CDR2: MNHNY and SVGAGI (reference sequence). V lost 6 bases and J 0 bases, leaving 12 bases between the germline ends. CDR3 coding DNA: TGTGCCAGCAGCCCGCGGTCCATCTCTGGAAACACCATATATTTT. It is translated as CASSPRSISGNTIYF.

For the CDR3, the DNA is TGTGCCAGCAGCTGGGGGCAGTCCTACAATGAGCAGTTCTTC. It specifies CASSWGQSYNEQFF. The rearrangement joins TRBV5-5 to TRBJ2-1, with TRBD1 as a possible D gene (6 bases). Germline V gene sequence: CDR1 SGHKS, CDR2 YYEKEE (reference sequence). Trimming took 3 bases from V and 1 from J, leaving 8 bases between them. This CDR3 has 14 residues.

The chain joins TRBV5-4 to TRBJ1-2; 7 nucleotides align to TRBD1. CDR1 is SGHNT and CDR2 is YYREEE in the germline V gene (reference sequence). V shed 1 base and J 4 bases; nucleotides not matched to a gene: 4. CDR3 length equals 14 residues. As DNA, the CDR3 is TGTGCCAGCAGCTTGTCTGGACAGGTCTATGGCTACACCTTC. Translated, it gives CASSLSGQVYGYTF.

This clone was found once. This rearrangement joins TRBV5-5 to TRBJ2-1; D is possibly TRBD2 (5 bases). Between the trimmed V and J ends, which lost 2 bases and 0 bases, there was a span of 9 bases. CDR3 length: 15 residues. CDR1 SGHKS and CDR2 YYEKEE come from the germline V gene (reference sequence). The CDR3 region has the DNA TGTGCCAGCAGCTTTCACAGCGGCTCCTACAATGAGCAGTTCTTC. Amino acids: CASSFHSGSYNEQFF. Supplemented by reference TRBV5-5 and TRBJ2-1, the full variable domain reads DAGVTQSPTHLIKTRGQQVTLRCSPISGHKSVSWYQQVLGQGPQFIFQYYEKEERGRGNFPDRFSARQFPNYSSELNVNALLLGDSALYLCASSFHSGSYNEQFFGPGTRLTVL.

V usage is TRBV6-1 and J usage is TRBJ1-2; D is possibly TRBD1 (5 bases). V lost 6 bases, J lost 4 bases, and 12 bases lay in between. The germline gives CDR1 MNHNS, CDR2 SASEGT. The CDR3 spans 13 residues. In nucleotides, the CDR3 is TGTGCCAGCAGCTGGGACGGAGGCTATGGCTACACCTTC. This gives the protein CASSWDGGYGYTF.

The rearrangement links TRBV2 to TRBJ2-1, with D perhaps assigned TRBD1 or TRBD2 (5 bases each). The CDR3 totals 17 residues. CDR1 and CDR2 from the germline V gene are SNHLY and FYNNEI. Between the trimmed V and J ends, which lost 2 bases and 7 bases, there was a span of 21 bases. CDR3 sequence reads: CASSEPRGLESVNEQFF. The CDR3 nucleotides read TGTGCCAGCAGTGAACCCCGGGGCCTTGAGTCGGTAAATGAGCAGTTCTTC.